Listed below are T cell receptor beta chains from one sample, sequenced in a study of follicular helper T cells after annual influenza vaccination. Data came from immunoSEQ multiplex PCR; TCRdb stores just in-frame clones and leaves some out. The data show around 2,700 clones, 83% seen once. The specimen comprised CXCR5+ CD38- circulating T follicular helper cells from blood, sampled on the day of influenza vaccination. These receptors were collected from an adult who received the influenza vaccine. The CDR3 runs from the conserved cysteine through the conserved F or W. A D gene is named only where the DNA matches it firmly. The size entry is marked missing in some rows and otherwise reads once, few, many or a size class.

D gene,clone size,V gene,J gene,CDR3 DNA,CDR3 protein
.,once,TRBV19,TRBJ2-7,TGTGCCAGTAGTGCCTCCCTACTCCAGGCTCCCTTCTCCTACGAGCAGTACTTC,CASSASLLQAPFSYEQYF
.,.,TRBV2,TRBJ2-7,TGTGCCAGCAGGGTCTTTACCTACGAGCAGTACTTC,CASRVFTYEQYF
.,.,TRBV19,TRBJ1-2,TGTGCCAGTAACCCAGGGGCAATCTATGGCTACACCTTC,CASNPGAIYGYTF
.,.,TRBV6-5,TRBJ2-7,TGTGCCAGCAGAAGACGGAGCGAGCAGTACTTC,CASRRRSEQYF
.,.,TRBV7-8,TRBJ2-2,TGTGCCAGCAGCTTAAGGACGGGAGCAAACACCGGGGAGCTGTTTTTT,CASSLRTGANTGELFF
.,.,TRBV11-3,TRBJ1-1,TGTGCCAGCAGCTTAGGGACAAACACTGAAGCTTTCTTT,CASSLGTNTEAFF
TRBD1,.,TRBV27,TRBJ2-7,TGTGCCACCTCCCGGACAGGGAATCACTACGAGCAGTACTTC,CATSRTGNHYEQYF
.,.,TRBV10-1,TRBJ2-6,TGCGCCAGCAGTTACCCGAAAAGATCGCAAAGTCGGGCCAACGTCCTGACTTTC,CASSYPKRSQSRANVLTF
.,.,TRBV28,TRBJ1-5,TGTGCCAGCAGTCCCTTTGGATATGATCAGCCCCAGCATTTT,CASSPFGYDQPQHF
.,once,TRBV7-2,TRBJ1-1,TGTGCCAGCAGCTTGGCGGGACAAAAGAACACTGAAGCTTTCTTT,CASSLAGQKNTEAFF
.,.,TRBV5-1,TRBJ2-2,TGCGCCAGCAGGAAGGACAGTACGAACACCGGGGAGCTGTTTTTT,CASRKDSTNTGELFF
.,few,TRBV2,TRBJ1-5,TGTGCCAGCAGTTCAGGGGATCAGCCCCAGCATTTT,CASSSGDQPQHF
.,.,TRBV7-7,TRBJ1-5,TGTGCTCTAGCCGGCCAGCCCCAGCATTTT,CALAGQPQHF
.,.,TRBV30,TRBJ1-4,TGTGCCTGGAGATTCCCGGAGATCTCTTATGAAAAACTGTTTTTT,CAWRFPEISYEKLFF
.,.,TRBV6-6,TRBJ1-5,TGTGCCAGCACCTTAGAGAGGGTCGGTCAGCCCCAGCATTTT,CASTLERVGQPQHF
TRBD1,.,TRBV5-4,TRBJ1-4,TGTGCCAGCAGCGATGGGACAGCCTCTAATGAAAAACTGTTTTTT,CASSDGTASNEKLFF
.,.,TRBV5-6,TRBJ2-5,TGTGCCAGCAGCCATGGAAAAAGCCCCCAGCAAGAGACCCAGTACTTC,CASSHGKSPQQETQYF
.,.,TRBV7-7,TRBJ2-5,TGTGCTAGCAGCTTAGCGGTAGGGGAAGAGACCCAGTACTTC,CASSLAVGEETQYF
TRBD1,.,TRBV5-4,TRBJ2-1,TGTGCCAGCAGCTCCCGGACAGGAATCTACAATGAGCAGTTCTTC,CASSSRTGIYNEQFF
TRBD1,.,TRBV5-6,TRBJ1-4,TGTGCCAGCAGCCTAAAGACAGGGAGGAATGAAAAACTGTTTTTT,CASSLKTGRNEKLFF
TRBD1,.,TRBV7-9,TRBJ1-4,TGTGCCAGCAGCCCCCCCGGGACAGGGGGAGAAAAACTGTTTTTT,CASSPPGTGGEKLFF
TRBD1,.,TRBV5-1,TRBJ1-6,TGCGCCAGCAGCCCGTGGGACAGAAATTCACCCCTCCACTTT,CASSPWDRNSPLHF
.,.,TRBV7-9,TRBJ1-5,TGTGCCAGCAGCCGGAGTAATCAGCCCCAGCATTTT,CASSRSNQPQHF
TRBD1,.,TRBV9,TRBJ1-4,TGTGCCAGCAGCCCGCAGGGGGCTGGTGAAAAACTGTTTTTT,CASSPQGAGEKLFF
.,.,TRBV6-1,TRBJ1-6,TGTGCCAGCAGTGACAGGACAGACCGTAATTCACCCCTCCACTTT,CASSDRTDRNSPLHF
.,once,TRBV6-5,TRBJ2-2,TGTGCCAGCAGTTACCTCGGCGGCCCGGTCACCGGGGAGCTGTTTTTT,CASSYLGGPVTGELFF
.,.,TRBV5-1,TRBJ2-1,TGCGCCAGCAGCTTGGATCCAGACAATGAGCAGTTCTTC,CASSLDPDNEQFF
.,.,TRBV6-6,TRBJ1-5,TGTGCCAGCAGTTGGCCAGGGAGGAATCAGCCCCAGCATTTT,CASSWPGRNQPQHF
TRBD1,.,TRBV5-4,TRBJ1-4,TGTGCCAGCAGCAAGGGACAGGGGGCAACTAATGAAAAACTGTTTTTT,CASSKGQGATNEKLFF
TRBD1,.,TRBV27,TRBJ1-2,TGTGCCAGCAGCCTAGGACAGGGTTCTGGCTACACCTTC,CASSLGQGSGYTF
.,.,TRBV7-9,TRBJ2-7,TGTGCCAGCACGAAAGAGGGACTCGAGCAGTACTTC,CASTKEGLEQYF
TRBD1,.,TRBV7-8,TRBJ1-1,TGTGCCAGCAGCCCCGCGACAGGGTATGGCACTGAAGCTTTCTTT,CASSPATGYGTEAFF
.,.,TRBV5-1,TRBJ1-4,TGCGCCAGCAGCTTGGTCGGGGAGGAAAAACTGTTTTTT,CASSLVGEEKLFF
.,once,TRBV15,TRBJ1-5,TGTGCCACCAGCAGAGTACTGGCAGCTACGACCCACCAGCCCCAGCATTTT,CATSRVLAATTHQPQHF
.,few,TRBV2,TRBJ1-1,TGTGCCAGCTCACTCCGAACAGGGACCACTGAAGCTTTCTTT,CASSLRTGTTEAFF
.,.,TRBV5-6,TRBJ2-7,TGTGCCAGCAGCTTGGCCAAAGGGGCCGGTAGGGAGCAGTACTTC,CASSLAKGAGREQYF
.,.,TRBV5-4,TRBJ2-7,TGTGCCAGCAGCTATACAACAGGGAACGAGCAGTACTTC,CASSYTTGNEQYF
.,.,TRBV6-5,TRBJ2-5,TGTGCCAGCAGTCTCTCTAAGAGGGAGACCCAGTACTTC,CASSLSKRETQYF
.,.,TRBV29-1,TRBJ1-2,TGCAGCGTGGGTGACGCCCGGCCGGCCGGCTACACCTTC,CSVGDARPAGYTF
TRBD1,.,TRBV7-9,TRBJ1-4,TGTGCCAGCAGCCCCGGACAGGGCGATGAAAAACTGTTTTTT,CASSPGQGDEKLFF
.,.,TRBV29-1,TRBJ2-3,TGCAGCGTCCTAAAGGGCCTAGCGACAGATACGCAGTATTTT,CSVLKGLATDTQYF
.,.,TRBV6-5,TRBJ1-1,TGTGCCAGCAGTTTTGGGACCGCAAACACTGAAGCTTTCTTT,CASSFGTANTEAFF
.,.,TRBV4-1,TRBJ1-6,TGCGCCAGCAGCCGAGAAAGCTCCTATAATTCACCCCTCCACTTT,CASSRESSYNSPLHF
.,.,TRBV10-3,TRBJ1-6,TGTGCCACCGCCCGCGGAGGGGCGGATTCACCCCTCCACTTT,CATARGGADSPLHF
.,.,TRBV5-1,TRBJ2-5,TGCGCCAGCAGCCCCCGAGCAGGGGGGAACGGGGAGACCCAGTACTTC,CASSPRAGGNGETQYF
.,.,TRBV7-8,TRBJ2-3,TGTGCCAGCAGCCCCCGGATGGGGTCCGGAGCAGATACGCAGTATTTT,CASSPRMGSGADTQYF
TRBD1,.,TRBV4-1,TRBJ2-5,TGCGCCAGCAGCCGGGGCCAGGGGGCGCAGGGGGAGACCCAGTACTTC,CASSRGQGAQGETQYF
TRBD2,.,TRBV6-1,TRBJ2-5,TGTGCCAGCGCCCGGGGGGGCCAAGAGACCCAGTACTTC,CASARGGQETQYF
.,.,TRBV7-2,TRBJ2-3,TGTGCCAGCAGTTACAGGGAATCAGATACGCAGTATTTT,CASSYRESDTQYF
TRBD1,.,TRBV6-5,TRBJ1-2,TGTGCCAGCAGTCGGCCGGGACAGATCGCCGGCTACACCTTC,CASSRPGQIAGYTF
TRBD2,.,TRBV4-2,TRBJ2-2,TGTGCCAGCAGCCAAGACAGCGGGACCTTCACCGGGGAGCTGTTTTTT,CASSQDSGTFTGELFF
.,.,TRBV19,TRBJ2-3,TGTGCCAGTAGTACTACAGGTCCCACAGATACGCAGTATTTT,CASSTTGPTDTQYF
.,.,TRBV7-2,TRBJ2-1,TGTGCCAGCAGCTTTCAGGGGAACTCCTACAATGAGCAGTTCTTC,CASSFQGNSYNEQFF
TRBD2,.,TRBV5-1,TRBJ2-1,TGCGCCAGCAGCTTGACGGCGGGGGGCTCCTACAATGAGCAGTTCTTC,CASSLTAGGSYNEQFF
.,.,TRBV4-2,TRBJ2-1,TGTGCCAGCAGCCAAGACTGGTTAGCGGCCTTTAATGAGCAGTTCTTC,CASSQDWLAAFNEQFF
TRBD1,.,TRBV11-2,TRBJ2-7,TGTGCCAGCAGCTTAGGGGACAGGGGGCAGTACTTC,CASSLGDRGQYF
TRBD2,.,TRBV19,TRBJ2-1,TGTGCCAGTAGTATTGGGACTAGCGGCTTCAATGAGCAGTTCTTC,CASSIGTSGFNEQFF
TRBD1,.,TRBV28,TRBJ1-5,TGTGCCCGCCAATATCCGGGACAGGGCTACTATAGCAATCAGCCCCAGCATTTT,CARQYPGQGYYSNQPQHF
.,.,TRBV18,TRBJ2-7,TGTGCCAGCTTCCAGGGTAACGAGCAGTACTTC,CASFQGNEQYF
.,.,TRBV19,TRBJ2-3,TGTGCCAGTAGTATAGTGGACCGTGATACGCAGTATTTT,CASSIVDRDTQYF